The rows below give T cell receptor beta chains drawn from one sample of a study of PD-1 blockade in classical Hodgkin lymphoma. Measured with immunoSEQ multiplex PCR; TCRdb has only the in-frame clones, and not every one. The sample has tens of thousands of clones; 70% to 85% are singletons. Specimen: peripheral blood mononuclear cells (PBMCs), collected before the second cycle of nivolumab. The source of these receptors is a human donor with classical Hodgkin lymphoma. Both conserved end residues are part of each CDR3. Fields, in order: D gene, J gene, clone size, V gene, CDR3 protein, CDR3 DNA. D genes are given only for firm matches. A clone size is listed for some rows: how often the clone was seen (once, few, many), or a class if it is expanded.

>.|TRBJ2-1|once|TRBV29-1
CSVGSFNEQFF
TGCAGCGTTGGGTCCTTTAATGAGCAGTTCTTC
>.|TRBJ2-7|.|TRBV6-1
CASSEALGWMYSAYEQYF
TGTGCCAGCAGTGAAGCGCTCGGCTGGATGTACAGCGCCTACGAGCAGTACTTC
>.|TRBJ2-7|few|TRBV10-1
CASSAFGVSSREQYF
TGCGCCAGCAGTGCATTTGGGGTCTCCTCTCGTGAGCAGTACTTC
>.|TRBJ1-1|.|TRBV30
CAWRESGGTEAFF
TGTGCCTGGAGGGAATCGGGGGGCACTGAAGCTTTCTTT
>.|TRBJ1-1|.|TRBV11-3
CASSSPTGRAEAFF
TGTGCCAGCAGCTCCCCGACGGGGAGGGCTGAAGCTTTCTTT
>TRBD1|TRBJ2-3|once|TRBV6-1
CASSEQGARADTQYF
TGTGCCAGCAGTGAACAGGGGGCGCGGGCAGATACGCAGTATTTT
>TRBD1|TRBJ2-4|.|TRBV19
CASSIRGQGPKNIQYF
TGTGCCAGTAGTATAAGGGGACAGGGGCCCAAAAACATTCAGTACTTC
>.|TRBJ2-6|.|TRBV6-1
CASSEGGAGANVLTF
TGTGCCAGCAGTGAAGGGGGCGCTGGGGCCAACGTCCTGACTTTC
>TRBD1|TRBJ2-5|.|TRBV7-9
CASGIGQGDRETQYF
TGTGCCAGCGGGATCGGACAGGGGGATCGGGAGACCCAGTACTTC
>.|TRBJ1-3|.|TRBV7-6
CASSLALTAGNTIYF
TGTGCCAGCAGCTTAGCGCTCACGGCAGGAAACACCATATATTTT
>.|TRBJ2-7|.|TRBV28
CASSVPYEQYF
TGTGCCAGCAGTGTCCCCTACGAGCAGTACTTC
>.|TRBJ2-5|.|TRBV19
CASSTRTAQTQYF
TGTGCCAGTAGTACTCGGACAGCCCAGACCCAGTACTTC
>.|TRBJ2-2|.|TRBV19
CATPDRNTGELFF
TGTGCCACCCCGGACCGTAACACCGGGGAGCTGTTTTTT
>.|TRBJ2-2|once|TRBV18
CASSHKNTGELFF
TGTGCCAGCTCACACAAGAACACCGGGGAGCTGTTTTTT
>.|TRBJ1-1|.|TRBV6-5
CASSMGGVNTEAFF
TGTGCCAGCAGTATGGGAGGGGTGAACACTGAAGCTTTCTTT
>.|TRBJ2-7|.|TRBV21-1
CASSKGIPHEQYF
TGTGCCAGCAGCAAAGGAATCCCCCACGAGCAGTACTTC
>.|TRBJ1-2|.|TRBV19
CASSIPGPYGYTF
TGTGCCAGTAGTATACCCGGGCCCTATGGCTACACCTTC
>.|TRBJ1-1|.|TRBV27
CASRSLDLNTEAFF
TGTGCCAGCAGGTCACTGGATTTGAACACTGAAGCTTTCTTT
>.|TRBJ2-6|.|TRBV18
CASSPRRASSGANVLTF
TGTGCCAGCTCACCGCGCAGGGCCAGCTCTGGGGCCAACGTCCTGACTTTC
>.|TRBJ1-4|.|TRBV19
CASSIDPNTEKLFF
TGTGCCAGTAGTATCGACCCTAACACGGAAAAACTGTTTTTT
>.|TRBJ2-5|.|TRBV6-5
CASKGSGWYETQYF
TGTGCCAGCAAAGGGTCAGGGTGGTATGAGACCCAGTACTTC
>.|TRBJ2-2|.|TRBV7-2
CASAGTNTGELFF
TGTGCCAGCGCCGGGACAAACACCGGGGAGCTGTTTTTT
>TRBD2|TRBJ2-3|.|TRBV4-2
CASSQDASGGEYGQYF
TGTGCCAGCAGCCAAGATGCTAGCGGGGGGGAATACGGGCAGTATTTT
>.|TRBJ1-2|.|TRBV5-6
CASSLAGRDYGYTF
TGTGCCAGCAGCTTGGCCGGGCGGGACTATGGCTACACCTTC
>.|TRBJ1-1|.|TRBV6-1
CASSQGRNTEAFF
TGTGCCAGCAGTCAGGGGCGGAACACTGAAGCTTTCTTT
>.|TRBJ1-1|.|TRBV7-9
CASSLSRTGDTEAFF
TGTGCCAGCAGCTTAAGCCGGACTGGCGACACTGAAGCTTTCTTT
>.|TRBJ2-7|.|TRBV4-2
CASSQDRVQSYEQYF
TGTGCCAGCAGCCAAGATCGAGTCCAGTCCTACGAGCAGTACTTC
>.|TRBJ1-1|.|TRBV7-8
CASSVPGTEAFF
TGTGCCAGCAGTGTGCCAGGCACTGAAGCTTTCTTT
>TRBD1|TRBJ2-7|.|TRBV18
CASSRDRVYEQYF
TGTGCCAGCTCCCGGGACAGGGTCTACGAGCAGTACTTC
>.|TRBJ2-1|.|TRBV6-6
CASSYSIGAGEQFF
TGTGCCAGCAGTTACTCGATTGGGGCGGGTGAGCAGTTCTTC
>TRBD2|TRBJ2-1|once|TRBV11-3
CASSPRTRREQFF
TGTGCCAGCAGCCCGCGGACTAGAAGGGAGCAGTTCTTC
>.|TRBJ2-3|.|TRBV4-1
CASSQRSGATSTDTQYF
TGCGCCAGCAGCCAAAGATCGGGGGCGACTAGCACAGATACGCAGTATTTT
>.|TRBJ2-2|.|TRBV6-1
CASSRDTGELFF
TGTGCCAGCAGCAGGGACACCGGGGAGCTGTTTTTT
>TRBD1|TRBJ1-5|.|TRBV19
CASSTLTGGSNQPQHF
TGTGCCAGTAGTACCCTGACAGGGGGAAGCAATCAGCCCCAGCATTTT
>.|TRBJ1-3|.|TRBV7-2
CASSLASGSGNTIYF
TGTGCCAGCAGCTTAGCGTCAGGGTCTGGAAACACCATATATTTT
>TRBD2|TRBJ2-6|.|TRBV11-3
CASSFTGTSSGANVLTF
TGTGCCAGCAGCTTCACCGGGACTAGCTCTGGGGCCAACGTCCTGACTTTC
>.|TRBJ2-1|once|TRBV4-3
CASSQEGGRLYNEQFF
TGCGCCAGCAGCCAAGAAGGAGGGCGACTTTACAATGAGCAGTTCTTC
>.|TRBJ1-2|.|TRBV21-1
CASSNGYRYTF
TGTGCCAGCAGCAACGGGTATCGCTACACCTTC
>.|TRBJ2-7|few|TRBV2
CASSNSGAYEQYF
TGTGCCAGCAGCAACAGCGGAGCCTACGAGCAGTACTTC
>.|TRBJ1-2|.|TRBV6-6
CASSSFRGDYGYTF
TGTGCCAGCAGCTCCTTTAGGGGGGACTATGGCTACACCTTC
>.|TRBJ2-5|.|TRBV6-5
CASSYSYRSTRETQYF
TGTGCCAGCAGTTACTCATACAGGTCCACAAGGGAGACCCAGTACTTC
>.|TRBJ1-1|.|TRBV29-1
CSVDRAQDTEAFF
TGCAGCGTTGACAGGGCCCAAGACACTGAAGCTTTCTTT
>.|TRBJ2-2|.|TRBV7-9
CASSTPQGAGELFF
TGTGCCAGCAGCACTCCCCAGGGTGCCGGGGAGCTGTTTTTT
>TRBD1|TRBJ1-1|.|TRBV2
CASSETGTEGTEAFF
TGTGCCAGCAGTGAAACCGGGACAGAGGGCACTGAAGCTTTCTTT
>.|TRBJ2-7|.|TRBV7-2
CASSLTGTYEQYF
TGTGCCAGCAGCTTAACAGGGACCTACGAGCAGTACTTC
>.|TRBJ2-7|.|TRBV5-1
CASSSLMGTNYEQYF
TGCGCCAGCAGCTCGCTAATGGGGACCAACTACGAGCAGTACTTC
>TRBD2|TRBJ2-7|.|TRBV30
CAWSGGGPYEQYF
TGTGCCTGGAGCGGGGGGGGTCCCTACGAGCAGTACTTC
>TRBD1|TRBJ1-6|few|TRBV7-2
CASAETGSYSPLHF
TGTGCCAGCGCCGAGACAGGGTCCTATTCACCCCTCCACTTT
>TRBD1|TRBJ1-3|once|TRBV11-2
CASSLDWDRAGNTIYF
TGTGCCAGCAGCTTAGATTGGGACAGGGCTGGAAACACCATATATTTT
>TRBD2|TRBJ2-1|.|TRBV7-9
CASSLRGAGGTTYNEQFF
TGTGCCAGCAGCTTAAGAGGCGCGGGGGGGACAACCTACAATGAGCAGTTCTTC
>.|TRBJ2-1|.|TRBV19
CASTSFPGDGEQFF
TGTGCCAGTACTTCTTTCCCAGGGGATGGTGAGCAGTTCTTC
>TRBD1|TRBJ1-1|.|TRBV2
CASSEVLPGQGTEAFF
TGTGCCAGCAGTGAAGTGCTACCGGGACAGGGGACTGAAGCTTTCTTT
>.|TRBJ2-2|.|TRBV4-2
CASSPRLVATGELFF
TGTGCCAGCAGCCCCCGGCTAGTAGCCACCGGGGAGCTGTTTTTT